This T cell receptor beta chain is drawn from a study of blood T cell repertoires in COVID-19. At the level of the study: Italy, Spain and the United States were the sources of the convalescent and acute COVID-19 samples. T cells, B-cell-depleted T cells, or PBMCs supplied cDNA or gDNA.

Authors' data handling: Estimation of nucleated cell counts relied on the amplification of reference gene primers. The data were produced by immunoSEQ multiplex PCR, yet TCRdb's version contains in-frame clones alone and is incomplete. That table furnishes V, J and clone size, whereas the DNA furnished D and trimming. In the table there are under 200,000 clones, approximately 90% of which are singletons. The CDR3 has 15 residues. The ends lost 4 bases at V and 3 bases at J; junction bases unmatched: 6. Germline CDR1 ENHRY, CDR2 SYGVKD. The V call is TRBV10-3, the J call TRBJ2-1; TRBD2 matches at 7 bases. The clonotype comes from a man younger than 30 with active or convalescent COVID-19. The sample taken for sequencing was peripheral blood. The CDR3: CAISAGTIVYNEQFF. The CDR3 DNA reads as TGTGCCATCAGTGCCGGGACTATAGTCTACAATGAGCAGTTCTTC.